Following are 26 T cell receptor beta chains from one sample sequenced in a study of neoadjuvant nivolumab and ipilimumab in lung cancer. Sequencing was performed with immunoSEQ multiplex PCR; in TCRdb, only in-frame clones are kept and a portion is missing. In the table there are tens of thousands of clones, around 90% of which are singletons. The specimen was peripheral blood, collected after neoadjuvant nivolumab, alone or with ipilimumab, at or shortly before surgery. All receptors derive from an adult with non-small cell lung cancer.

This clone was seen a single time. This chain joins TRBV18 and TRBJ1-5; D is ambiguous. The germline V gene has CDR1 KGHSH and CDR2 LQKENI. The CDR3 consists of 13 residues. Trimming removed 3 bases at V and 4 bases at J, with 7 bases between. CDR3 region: CASSPEGNQPQHF. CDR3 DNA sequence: TGTGCCAGCTCACCGGAGGGTAATCAGCCCCAGCATTTT.

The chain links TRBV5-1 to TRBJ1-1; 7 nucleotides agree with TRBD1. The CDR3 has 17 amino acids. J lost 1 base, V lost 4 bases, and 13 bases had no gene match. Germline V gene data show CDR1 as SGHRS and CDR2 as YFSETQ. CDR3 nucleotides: TGCGCCAGCAGCCTTCGACAGGGCCCCAGTCGGAACACTGAAGCTTTCTTT. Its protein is CASSLRQGPSRNTEAFF.

DNA for the CDR3: TGTGCCAGTAGTAAGGCGGTGGGTTCGGTGGAGACCCAGTACTTC. Translated: CASSKAVGSVETQYF. The chain employs TRBV19 and TRBJ2-5; no clear D. This CDR3 has 15 amino acids. V lost 4 bases, J lost 5 bases, and 17 bases lay in between. Germline V gene lookup returns CDR1 LNHDA and CDR2 SQIVND (reference sequence).

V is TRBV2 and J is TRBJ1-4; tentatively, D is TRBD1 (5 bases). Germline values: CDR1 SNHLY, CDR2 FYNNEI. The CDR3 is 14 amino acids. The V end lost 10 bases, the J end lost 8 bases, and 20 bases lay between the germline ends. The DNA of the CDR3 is TGTGCCACCCTACGATTCCCATGGGGGGAAAAACTGTTTTTT. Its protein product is CATLRFPWGEKLFF.

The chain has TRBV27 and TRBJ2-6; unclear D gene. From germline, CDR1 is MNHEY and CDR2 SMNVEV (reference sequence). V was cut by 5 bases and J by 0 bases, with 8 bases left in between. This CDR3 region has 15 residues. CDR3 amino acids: CASSRLSSGANVLTF. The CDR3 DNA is TGTGCCAGCAGTAGACTGAGCTCTGGGGCCAACGTCCTGACTTTC.

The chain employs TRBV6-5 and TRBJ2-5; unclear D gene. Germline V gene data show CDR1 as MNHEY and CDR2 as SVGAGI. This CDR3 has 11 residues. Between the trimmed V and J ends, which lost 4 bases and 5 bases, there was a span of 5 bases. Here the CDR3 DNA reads TGTGCCAGCAGTTGGCGGGAGACCCAGTACTTC. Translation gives CASSWRETQYF.

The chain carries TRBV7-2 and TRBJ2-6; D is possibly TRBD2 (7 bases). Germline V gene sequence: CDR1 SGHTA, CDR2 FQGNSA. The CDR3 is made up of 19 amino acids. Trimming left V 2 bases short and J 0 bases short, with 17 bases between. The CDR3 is CASSLRGGRRISGANVLTF. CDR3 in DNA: TGTGCCAGCAGCTTAAGGGGGGGCAGGAGGATCTCTGGGGCCAACGTCCTGACTTTC.

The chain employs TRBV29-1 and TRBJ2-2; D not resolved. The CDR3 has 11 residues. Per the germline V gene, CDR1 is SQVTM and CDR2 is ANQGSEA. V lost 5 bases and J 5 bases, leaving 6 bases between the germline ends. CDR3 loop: CSVTVTGELFF. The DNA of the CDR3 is TGCAGCGTTACGGTTACCGGGGAGCTGTTTTTT.

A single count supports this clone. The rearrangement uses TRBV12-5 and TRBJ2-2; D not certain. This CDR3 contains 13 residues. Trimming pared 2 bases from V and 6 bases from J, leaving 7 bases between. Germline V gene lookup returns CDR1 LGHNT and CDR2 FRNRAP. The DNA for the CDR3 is TGTGCTAGTGGTTTGTCACAAGCCGGGGAGCTGTTTTTT. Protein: CASGLSQAGELFF.

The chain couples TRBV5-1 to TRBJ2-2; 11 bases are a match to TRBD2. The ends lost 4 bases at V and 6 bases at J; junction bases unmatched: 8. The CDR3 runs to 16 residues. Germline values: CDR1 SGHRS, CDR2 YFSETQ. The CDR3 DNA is TGCGCCAGCAGCCCCTTGACTAGCGGGGTCGCCGGGGAGCTGTTTTTT. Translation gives CASSPLTSGVAGELFF.

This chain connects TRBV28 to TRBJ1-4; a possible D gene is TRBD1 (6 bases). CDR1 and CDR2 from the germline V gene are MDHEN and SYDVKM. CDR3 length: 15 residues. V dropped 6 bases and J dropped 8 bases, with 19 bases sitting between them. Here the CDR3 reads CASRPQGGRKEKLFF. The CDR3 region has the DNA TGTGCCAGCAGGCCTCAAGGGGGGAGGAAAGAAAAACTGTTTTTT.

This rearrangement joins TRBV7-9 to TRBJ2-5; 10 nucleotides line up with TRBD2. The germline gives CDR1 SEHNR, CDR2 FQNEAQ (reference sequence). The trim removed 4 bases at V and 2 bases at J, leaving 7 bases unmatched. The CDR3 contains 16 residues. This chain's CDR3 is CASSSLAGEIQETQYF. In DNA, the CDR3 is TGTGCCAGCAGCTCTCTAGCGGGAGAGATTCAAGAGACCCAGTACTTC.

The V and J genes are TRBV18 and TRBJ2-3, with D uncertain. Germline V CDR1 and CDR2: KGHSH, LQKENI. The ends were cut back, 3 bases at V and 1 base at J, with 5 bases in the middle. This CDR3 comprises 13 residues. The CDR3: CASSPLRTDTQYF. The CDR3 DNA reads TGTGCCAGCTCACCCCTACGCACAGATACGCAGTATTTT.

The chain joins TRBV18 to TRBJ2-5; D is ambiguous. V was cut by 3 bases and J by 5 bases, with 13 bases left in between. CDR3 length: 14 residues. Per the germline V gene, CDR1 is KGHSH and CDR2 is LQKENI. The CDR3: CASSPLRAWETQYF. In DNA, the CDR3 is TGTGCCAGCTCACCCTTACGGGCATGGGAGACCCAGTACTTC.

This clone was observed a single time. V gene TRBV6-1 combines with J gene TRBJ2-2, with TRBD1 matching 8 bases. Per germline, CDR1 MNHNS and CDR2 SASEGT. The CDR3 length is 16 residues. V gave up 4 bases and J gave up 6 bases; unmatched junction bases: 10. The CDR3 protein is CASSGVGQGASGELFF. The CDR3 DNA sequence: TGTGCCAGCAGTGGAGTGGGGCAGGGGGCCTCCGGGGAGCTGTTTTTT.

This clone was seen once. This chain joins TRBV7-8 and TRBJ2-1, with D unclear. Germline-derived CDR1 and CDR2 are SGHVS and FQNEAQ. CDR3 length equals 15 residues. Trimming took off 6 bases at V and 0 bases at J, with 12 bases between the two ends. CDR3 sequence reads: CASSSDVSSYNEQFF. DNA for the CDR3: TGTGCCAGCAGTTCGGACGTTAGCTCCTACAATGAGCAGTTCTTC.

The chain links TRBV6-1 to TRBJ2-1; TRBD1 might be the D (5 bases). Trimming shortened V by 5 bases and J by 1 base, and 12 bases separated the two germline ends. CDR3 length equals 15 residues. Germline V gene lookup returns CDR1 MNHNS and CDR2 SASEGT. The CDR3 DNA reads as TGTGCCAGCAGTACCCTTGGGGCTTCCTACAATGAGCAGTTCTTC. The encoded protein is CASSTLGASYNEQFF.

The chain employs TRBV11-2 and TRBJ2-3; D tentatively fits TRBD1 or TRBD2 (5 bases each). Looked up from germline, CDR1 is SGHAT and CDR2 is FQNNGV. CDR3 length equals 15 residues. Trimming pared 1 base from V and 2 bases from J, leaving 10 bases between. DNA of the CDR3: TGTGCCAGCAGCTTAGGGGGGTTAAACACAGATACGCAGTATTTT. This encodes CASSLGGLNTDTQYF.

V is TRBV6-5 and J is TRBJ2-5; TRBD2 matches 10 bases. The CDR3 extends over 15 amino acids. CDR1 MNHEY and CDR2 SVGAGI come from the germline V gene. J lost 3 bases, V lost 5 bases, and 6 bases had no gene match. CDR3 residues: CASSLNGLAEETQYF. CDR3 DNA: TGTGCCAGCAGTCTAAACGGACTAGCGGAAGAGACCCAGTACTTC.

Here the CDR3 reads CASSGGSGIRNEQFF. DNA of the CDR3: TGCGCCAGCAGTGGGGGTAGCGGGATTCGGAATGAGCAGTTCTTC. V gene TRBV10-1 combines with J gene TRBJ2-1; 8 bases agree with TRBD2. Germline V gene data show CDR1 as WNHNN and CDR2 as SYGVQD (reference sequence). V trimming: 4 bases; J trimming: 7 bases; junction bases outside the gene matches: 9. This CDR3 is 15 amino acids long.

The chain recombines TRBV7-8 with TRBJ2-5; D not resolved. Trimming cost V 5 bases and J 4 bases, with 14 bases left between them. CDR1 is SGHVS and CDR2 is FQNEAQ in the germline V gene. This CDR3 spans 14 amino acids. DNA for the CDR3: TGTGCCAGCAGCCCAGTGGGTAGCCCAGAGACCCAGTACTTC. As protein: CASSPVGSPETQYF.

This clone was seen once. CDR3 coding DNA: TGCGCCAGCAGCCTATCTGGGCGAGACGGACAGTGGGCCAAAAACATTCAGTACTTC. It is translated as CASSLSGRDGQWAKNIQYF. This chain uses TRBV4-1 with TRBJ2-4; TRBD1 might be the D (6 bases). V was trimmed by 4 bases and J by 1 base, leaving 23 bases between them. CDR1 MGHRA and CDR2 YSYEKL come from the germline V gene. CDR3 length equals 19 residues.

In nucleotides, the CDR3 is TGTGCCAGCAGCTTGGCCCGAACGACATCCTACGAGCAGTACTTC. Its translation is CASSLARTTSYEQYF. V usage is TRBV5-5 and J usage is TRBJ2-7; D is ambiguous. V lost 0 bases and J 1 base, leaving 11 bases between the germline ends. The germline V gene encodes CDR1 SGHKS and CDR2 YYEKEE (reference sequence). The CDR3 loop spans 15 amino acids.

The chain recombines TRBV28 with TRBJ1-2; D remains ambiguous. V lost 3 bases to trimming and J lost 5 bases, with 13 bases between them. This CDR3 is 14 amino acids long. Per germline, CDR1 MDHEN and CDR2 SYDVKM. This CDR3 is CASSFSLREYGYTF. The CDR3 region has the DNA TGTGCCAGCAGTTTCTCACTAAGGGAGTATGGCTACACCTTC.

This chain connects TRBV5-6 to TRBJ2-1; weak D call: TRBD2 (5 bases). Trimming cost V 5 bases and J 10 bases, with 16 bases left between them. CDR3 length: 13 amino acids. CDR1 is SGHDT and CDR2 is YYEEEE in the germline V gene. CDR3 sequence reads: CASRSYFGGEQFF. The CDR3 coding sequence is TGTGCCAGCAGGAGTTACTTCGGAGGCGAGCAGTTCTTC.

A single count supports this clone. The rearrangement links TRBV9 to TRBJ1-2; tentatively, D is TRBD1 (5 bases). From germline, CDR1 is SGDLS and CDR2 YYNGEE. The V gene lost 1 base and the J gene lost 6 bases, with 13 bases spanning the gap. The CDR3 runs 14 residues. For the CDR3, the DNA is TGTGCCAGCAGCGTATGGGACCAAGGGGATGGCTACACCTTC. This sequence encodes CASSVWDQGDGYTF.